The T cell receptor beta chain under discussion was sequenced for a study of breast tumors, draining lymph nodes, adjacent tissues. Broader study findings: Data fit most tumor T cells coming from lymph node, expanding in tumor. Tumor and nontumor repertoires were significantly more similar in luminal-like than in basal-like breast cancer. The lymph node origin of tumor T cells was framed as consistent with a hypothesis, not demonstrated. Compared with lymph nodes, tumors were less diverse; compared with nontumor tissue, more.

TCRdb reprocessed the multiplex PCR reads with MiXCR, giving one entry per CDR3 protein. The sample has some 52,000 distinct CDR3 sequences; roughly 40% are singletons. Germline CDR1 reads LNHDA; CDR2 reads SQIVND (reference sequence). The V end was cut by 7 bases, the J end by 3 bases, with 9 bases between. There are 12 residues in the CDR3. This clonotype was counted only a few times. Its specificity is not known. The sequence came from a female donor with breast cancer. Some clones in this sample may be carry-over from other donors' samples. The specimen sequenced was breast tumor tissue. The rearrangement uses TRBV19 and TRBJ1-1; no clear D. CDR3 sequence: CASMGTYTEAFF. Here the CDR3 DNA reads TGTGCCAGTATGGGAACTTACACTGAAGCTTTCTTT.